These T cell receptor beta chains were read from a single sample in a study of spatial heterogeneity in lung cancer. Each CDR3 protein is one row after TCRdb ran MiXCR on the 5' RACE reads. The data show tens of thousands of distinct CDR3 sequences, under 9% seen once. Sequencing was performed on PBMCs, taken at surgery. Every receptor here comes from a male donor with early-stage non-small cell lung cancer. Each CDR3 is given with its conserved first and last residue. The order of the fields is clone size, D gene, CDR3 length, J gene, V gene, CDR3 DNA, CDR3 protein. D genes are given only for firm matches. Expanded clones are given a class, and other clones once, few, many or no size at all.

size: many; D: NA; length: 14; J: TRBJ2-7; V: TRBV11-2; DNA: TGTGCCAGCAGCCCCCATCTAGCATCCTACGAGCAGTACTTC; CDR3: CASSPHLASYEQYF
size: few; D: NA; length: 14; J: TRBJ1-5; V: TRBV29-1; DNA: TGCAGCGCCATTGCGGTAGGGGATGATCAGCCCCAGCATTTT; CDR3: CSAIAVGDDQPQHF
size: many; D: NA; length: 16; J: TRBJ2-3; V: TRBV4-2; DNA: TGTGCCAGCAGCCAGGGAACGGGGACACGCACAGATACGCAGTATTTT; CDR3: CASSQGTGTRTDTQYF
size: many; D: NA; length: 13; J: TRBJ1-2; V: TRBV28; DNA: TGTGCCAGCACTCTGCTGGGGGACTATGGCTACACCTTC; CDR3: CASTLLGDYGYTF
size: few; D: TRBD2; length: 17; J: TRBJ2-2; V: TRBV23-1; DNA: TGCGCCAGCAGTCCGGGGAAGGCGGGAGTTCTCCCCGGGGAGCTGTTTTTT; CDR3: CASSPGKAGVLPGELFF
size: few; D: NA; length: 17; J: TRBJ1-6; V: TRBV11-1; DNA: TGTGCCAGCAGCGCCGGGGCGCCGAGCTCCTATAATTCACCCCTCCACTTT; CDR3: CASSAGAPSSYNSPLHF
size: NA; D: NA; length: 14; J: TRBJ1-5; V: TRBV6-2/TRBV6-3; DNA: TGTGCCAGCAGTGACAGAGGGGGCAATCAGCCCCAGCATTTT; CDR3: CASSDRGGNQPQHF
size: many; D: TRBD2; length: 15; J: TRBJ2-2; V: TRBV9; DNA: TGTGCCAGCAGCGTAGTAGCGGGGCCTCCCGGGGAGCTGTTTTTT; CDR3: CASSVVAGPPGELFF
size: many; D: TRBD2; length: 16; J: TRBJ2-3; V: TRBV4-2; DNA: TGTGCCAGCAGCCAAGGAGTAGCGGGGGTCGGAGATACGCAGTATTTT; CDR3: CASSQGVAGVGDTQYF
size: many; D: NA; length: 11; J: TRBJ1-1; V: TRBV29-1; DNA: TGCAGCGCAGCATTGGACACTGAAGCTTTCTTT; CDR3: CSAALDTEAFF
size: few; D: NA; length: 13; J: TRBJ2-5; V: TRBV3-1; DNA: TGTGCCAGCAGCCAAGGTCCCCGCGAGACCCAGTACTTC; CDR3: CASSQGPRETQYF
size: NA; D: NA; length: 17; J: TRBJ2-5; V: TRBV4-2; DNA: TGTGCCAGCAGCCTAAGGGGGGATAGCAAGCATCAAGAGACCCAGTACTTC; CDR3: CASSLRGDSKHQETQYF
size: few; D: NA; length: 13; J: TRBJ2-3; V: TRBV5-1; DNA: TGCGCCAGCAGCGACGGGAGCACAGATACGCAGTATTTT; CDR3: CASSDGSTDTQYF
size: NA; D: TRBD1; length: 15; J: TRBJ2-3; V: TRBV29-1; DNA: TGCAGCGTCCAGAGGGGACAGGGGGGAGCAGATACGCAGTATTTT; CDR3: CSVQRGQGGADTQYF
size: few; D: NA; length: 14; J: TRBJ2-5; V: TRBV6-5; DNA: TGTGCCAGCAGTTTGTCGGGCGCACGAAAGACCCAGTACTTC; CDR3: CASSLSGARKTQYF
size: many; D: TRBD2; length: 16; J: TRBJ2-1; V: TRBV29-1; DNA: TGCAGCGCCGTCTCTACTAGCGGGAAGACCTACAATGAGCAGTTCTTC; CDR3: CSAVSTSGKTYNEQFF
size: few; D: TRBD2; length: 15; J: TRBJ2-7; V: TRBV28; DNA: TGTGCCAGCACCTGGGGGGGACCCACCCCCTACGAGCAGTACTTC; CDR3: CASTWGGPTPYEQYF
size: NA; D: NA; length: 17; J: TRBJ1-1; V: TRBV6-5; DNA: TGTGCCAGCAGTTCCCTGCGCCTGGGACGGTCGAACACTGAAGCTTTCTTT; CDR3: CASSSLRLGRSNTEAFF
size: NA; D: TRBD1; length: 15; J: TRBJ1-1; V: TRBV7-9; DNA: TGTGCCAGCAGCTTAGAAAGGGGGCTGAACACTGAAGCTTTCTTT; CDR3: CASSLERGLNTEAFF
size: many; D: NA; length: 15; J: TRBJ2-7; V: TRBV10-3; DNA: TGTGCCATCAGTGAGTCCGCGGGTAACTTCTACGAGCAGTACTTC; CDR3: CAISESAGNFYEQYF
size: few; D: NA; length: 14; J: TRBJ2-5; V: TRBV5-1; DNA: TGCGCCAGCAGCTCTCGGGACCTGAAAGAGACCCAGTACTTC; CDR3: CASSSRDLKETQYF
size: NA; D: TRBD2; length: 14; J: TRBJ2-3; V: TRBV10-3; DNA: TGTGCCTCTGGCGAAAGCGGGGGAAAGGATACGCAGTATTTT; CDR3: CASGESGGKDTQYF
size: many; D: NA; length: 14; J: TRBJ1-2; V: TRBV28; DNA: TGTGCCAGCAGAAGGGCGGGGGAAAACTATGGCTACACCTTC; CDR3: CASRRAGENYGYTF
size: NA; D: NA; length: 15; J: TRBJ2-1; V: TRBV20-1; DNA: TGCAGTGCTAGAGATCACCGGGGGGCGGGGAATGAGCAGTTCTTC; CDR3: CSARDHRGAGNEQFF
size: NA; D: NA; length: 14; J: TRBJ2-5; V: TRBV5-6; DNA: TGTGCCAGCAGCCAGGACTCGTGGGAAGAGACCCAGTACTTC; CDR3: CASSQDSWEETQYF
size: few; D: NA; length: 13; J: TRBJ2-7; V: TRBV28; DNA: TGTGCCAGCAATCCAGGGCAAGACTACGAGCAGTACTTC; CDR3: CASNPGQDYEQYF
size: few; D: NA; length: 13; J: TRBJ2-7; V: TRBV29-1; DNA: TGCAGCGTTGCCGGGTCCCTGGGCTACGAGCAGTACTTC; CDR3: CSVAGSLGYEQYF
size: many; D: NA; length: 13; J: TRBJ1-1; V: TRBV3-1; DNA: TGTGCCAGCAGCCACGGTCTGGGAACTGAAGCTTTCTTT; CDR3: CASSHGLGTEAFF
size: NA; D: NA; length: 13; J: TRBJ2-1; V: TRBV5-4; DNA: TGTGCCAGCAGCTTGACTAGGCACAATGAGCAGTTCTTC; CDR3: CASSLTRHNEQFF
size: few; D: NA; length: 16; J: TRBJ2-1; V: TRBV5-4; DNA: TGTGCCAGCAGCTCATTCAAGGGGCTGTCCTACAATGAGCAGTTCTTC; CDR3: CASSSFKGLSYNEQFF
size: NA; D: NA; length: 15; J: TRBJ1-1; V: TRBV4-2; DNA: TGTGCCAGCAGCCAAGTCCGGGTCACCACAATTGAAGCTTTCTTT; CDR3: CASSQVRVTTIEAFF
size: few; D: TRBD2; length: 15; J: TRBJ2-7; V: TRBV20-1; DNA: TGCAGTGCTAGAGATGGCAGCGGGGGAACCTACGAGCAGTACTTC; CDR3: CSARDGSGGTYEQYF
size: many; D: NA; length: 13; J: TRBJ1-1; V: TRBV3-1; DNA: TGTGCCAGCAGCCCCAATTGGGGCACTGAAGCTTTCTTT; CDR3: CASSPNWGTEAFF
size: NA; D: TRBD2; length: 15; J: TRBJ2-1; V: TRBV7-3; DNA: TGTGCCAGCAGCTTATTAGCGGGAGAAACCGCTGAGCAGTTCTTC; CDR3: CASSLLAGETAEQFF
size: NA; D: NA; length: 11; J: TRBJ1-1; V: TRBV5-1; DNA: TGCGCCAGCAGCTTGTCGGGGGAAGCTTTCTTT; CDR3: CASSLSGEAFF
size: many; D: NA; length: 14; J: TRBJ2-3; V: TRBV28; DNA: TGTGCCAGCACCGACCCCAGGACTGGAGATACGCAGTATTTT; CDR3: CASTDPRTGDTQYF
size: NA; D: NA; length: 13; J: TRBJ2-1; V: TRBV11-2; DNA: TGTGCCAGCAGCTCAGGGGCTTCGCATGAGCAGTTCTTC; CDR3: CASSSGASHEQFF
size: NA; D: NA; length: 14; J: TRBJ2-1; V: TRBV27; DNA: TGTGCCAGCAGAGAGGACGGATCCTACAATGAGCAGTTCTTC; CDR3: CASREDGSYNEQFF
size: NA; D: NA; length: 13; J: TRBJ1-2; V: TRBV2; DNA: TGTGCCAGCAACAGAATGGGAGGCTATGGCTACACCTTC; CDR3: CASNRMGGYGYTF
size: few; D: TRBD2; length: 15; J: TRBJ2-5; V: TRBV12-3/TRBV12-4; DNA: TGTGCCAGCAGTTTACGTCTAGCGGGGGACGAGACCCAGTACTTC; CDR3: CASSLRLAGDETQYF
size: few; D: TRBD1; length: 14; J: TRBJ1-2; V: TRBV5-1; DNA: TGCGCCAGCAGCTTCGACAGGGGAAACTATGGCTACACCTTC; CDR3: CASSFDRGNYGYTF
size: few; D: NA; length: 13; J: TRBJ1-2; V: TRBV7-9; DNA: TGTGCCAGCAGTACCGGGACGACATACGGCTACACCTTC; CDR3: CASSTGTTYGYTF
size: once; D: TRBD1; length: 13; J: TRBJ1-4; V: TRBV12-3/TRBV12-4; DNA: TGTGCCAGCAGTACGACAGGGGGCGGAAAACTGTTTTTT; CDR3: CASSTTGGGKLFF
size: once; D: NA; length: 13; J: TRBJ1-1; V: TRBV18; DNA: TGTGTCAGCTCACCCGGGGGAGGGACTGAAGCTTTCTTT; CDR3: CVSSPGGGTEAFF
size: many; D: NA; length: 13; J: TRBJ1-5; V: TRBV12-3/TRBV12-4; DNA: TGTGCCAGCAGTTTGAGTGGGGGACAGCCCCAGCATTTT; CDR3: CASSLSGGQPQHF
size: NA; D: NA; length: 10; J: TRBJ1-4; V: TRBV7-3; DNA: TGTGCCAGCATCTGGAGGGAACTGTTTTTT; CDR3: CASIWRELFF